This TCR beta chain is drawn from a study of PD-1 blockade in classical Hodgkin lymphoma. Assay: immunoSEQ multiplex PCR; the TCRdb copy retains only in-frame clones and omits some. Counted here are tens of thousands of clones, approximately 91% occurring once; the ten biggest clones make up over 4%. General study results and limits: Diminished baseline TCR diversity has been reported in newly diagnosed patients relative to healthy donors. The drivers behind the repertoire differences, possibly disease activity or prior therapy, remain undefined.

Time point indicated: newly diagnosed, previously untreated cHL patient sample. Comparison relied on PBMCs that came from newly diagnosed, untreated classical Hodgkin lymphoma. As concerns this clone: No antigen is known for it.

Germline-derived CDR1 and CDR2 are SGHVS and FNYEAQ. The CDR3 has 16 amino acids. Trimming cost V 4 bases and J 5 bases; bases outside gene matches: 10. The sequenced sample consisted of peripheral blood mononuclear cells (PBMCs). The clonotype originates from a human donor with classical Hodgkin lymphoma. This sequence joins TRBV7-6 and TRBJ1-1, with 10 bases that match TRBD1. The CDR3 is CASSYGTGVRSTEAFF. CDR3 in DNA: TGTGCCAGCAGCTACGGGACAGGGGTCCGGAGTACTGAAGCTTTCTTT.